This T cell receptor (beta chain) was recorded in a study of spatial heterogeneity in lung cancer (dated by TCRdb to between 2019 and 2020). With respect to the entire study: Beta-chain transcripts were consistently detected in greater numbers than alpha-chain transcripts, which likely reflected higher beta-chain transcript abundance. The study linked features of the TCR repertoire to counts of nonsynonymous mutations, which were determined by whole-exome sequencing of tumor tissue. TCR alpha and beta repertoires were quantitatively compared across multiple tumor regions, matched nontumor lung and blood in non-small cell lung cancer. At surgery, hundreds of tumor regions, 64 matched nontumor lung samples and more than 55 PBMC samples were TCR-sequenced for both alpha and beta chains. In the raw uncorrected reads, each unique combination of TCR and UMI appeared more than ten times on average.

Broader findings and caveats from the paper: Ubiquitous expanded tumor TCRs were detected in blood more often at tumor resection than at routine follow-up. Additional single-cell paired TCR alpha and beta sequencing was considered necessary to confirm, at a functional level, the hypothesis that regional TCRs recognize regional mutations.

Based on the germline V gene, the CDR1 and CDR2 sequences are MDHEN and SYDVKM. V sheds 7 bases and J sheds 4 bases, leaving 11 bases between their ends. Counted from cysteine to phenylalanine, this CDR3 has 13 amino acids. Left in the record is the CDR3 DNA by itself, 39 bases read in frame from the first base. This clonotype was observed a few times. Its target antigen remains unknown. The sample holds no much larger clone one base away, and base qualities are not on file. Libraries came from 5' RACE. Sequencing relied on a NextSeq 500. In the TCR library protocol, a unique molecular identifier was attached to each TCR cDNA molecule so that PCR and sequencing errors could be corrected. The authors processed their data as follows. TCR identification, UMI-based error correction and CDR3 extraction were performed with Decombinator tools. Expanded TCRs were defined as those above a frequency of 2 per 1,000, corresponding to the top 1% of the tumor frequency distribution. Renyi diversity was computed with the R vegan package after each repertoire had been subsampled 100 times to 5,000 TCRs. CDR3 similarity networks were built from amino acid triplet string-kernel similarity, connecting CDR3s with pairwise similarity above 0.82. The raw public reads went through TCRdb reprocessing: fastp at Q25, MiXCR clone calling, in-frame beta chains kept. Rows are combined by CDR3 protein, so each entry shows the most common genes and DNA. The V and J calls follow TCRdb's processing rather than the paper's. This sample holds about 75,000 distinct CDR3 sequences; 13% were observed only once. Approximately 7.2% of the sample comes from the top ten.

The label giving this sample's time point can be read as: sample taken at primary tumor resection. Without any cell sorting, TCR sequencing was performed on whole RNA extracted either from tumor and nontumor lung tissue or from cryopreserved PBMC samples. The donors were some 72 patients from the lung TRACERx cohort who had early-stage, untreated non-small cell lung cancer. A patient was chosen for TCR sequencing only when enough RNA was available from at least two tumor regions. This receptor was identified in a male donor with early-stage non-small cell lung cancer. The sequence joins TRBV28 to TRBJ1-3; TRBD1 is perhaps the D gene, given 5 matching bases. This specimen consisted of PBMCs, obtained at surgery. The CDR3 protein: CASIRQSGNTIYF. The nucleotide sequence is TGTGCCAGCATTCGACAGAGCGGAAACACCATATATTTT.